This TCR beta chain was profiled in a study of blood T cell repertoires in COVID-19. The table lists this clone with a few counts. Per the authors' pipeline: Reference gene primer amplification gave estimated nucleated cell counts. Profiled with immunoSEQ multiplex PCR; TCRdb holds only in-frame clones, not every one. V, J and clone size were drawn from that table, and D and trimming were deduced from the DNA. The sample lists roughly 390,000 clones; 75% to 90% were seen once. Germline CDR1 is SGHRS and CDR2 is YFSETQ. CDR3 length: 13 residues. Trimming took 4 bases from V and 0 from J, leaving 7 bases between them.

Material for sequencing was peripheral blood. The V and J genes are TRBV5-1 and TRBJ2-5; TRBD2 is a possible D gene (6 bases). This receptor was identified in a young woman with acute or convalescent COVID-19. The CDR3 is CASSRDYQETQYF. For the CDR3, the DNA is TGCGCCAGCAGCCGGGACTACCAAGAGACCCAGTACTTC.